A selection of T cell receptor beta chains follows, all from one sample in a study of identical twins. TCRdb itself ran the 5' RACE reads through MiXCR, one entry per CDR3 protein. The repertoire holds a few hundred thousand distinct CDR3 sequences, with approximately 11% as singletons. This same sample was also part of a study on yellow fever vaccine responses in identical twins.

The sample consisted of memory (CD45RO+) T cells sorted from blood. The receptor set was obtained from a woman aged 18-29 years in good health. Each CDR3 is given with its conserved first and last residue. D genes are given only for firm matches. A clone size is listed for some rows: how often the clone was seen (once, few, many), or a class if it is expanded.

>TRBD2|many|TRBV10-3|TRBJ2-1
CANARTSGALSSYNEQFF
TGTGCCAACGCAAGGACTAGCGGGGCCCTGAGCTCCTACAATGAGCAGTTCTTC
>TRBD1|NA|TRBV7-9|TRBJ1-4
CASSLWPGGREKLFF
TGTGCCAGCAGCTTATGGCCAGGGGGTCGTGAAAAACTGTTTTTT
>TRBD2|NA|TRBV20-1|TRBJ2-1
CSADRTSAAYNEQFF
TGCAGTGCGGACCGGACTAGCGCTGCCTACAATGAGCAGTTCTTC
>TRBD1|NA|TRBV7-2|TRBJ2-1
CASSSNRGREQFF
TGTGCCAGCAGCTCAAACAGGGGGCGGGAGCAGTTCTTC
>NA|many|TRBV6-5|TRBJ2-2
CASSSRTGNTGELFF
TGTGCCAGCAGTTCCCGTACAGGGAACACCGGGGAGCTGTTTTTT
>NA|many|TRBV7-6|TRBJ2-3
CASSSSGAPSTDTQYF
TGTGCCAGCAGCTCCTCCGGGGCGCCTAGCACAGATACGCAGTATTTT
>TRBD1|NA|TRBV27|TRBJ2-2
CASSPRTGGGTGELFF
TGTGCCAGCAGTCCACGGACAGGGGGCGGCACCGGGGAGCTGTTTTTT
>TRBD1|few|TRBV6-1|TRBJ2-7
CASSRDRGDEQYF
TGTGCCAGCTCGCGGGACAGGGGGGACGAGCAGTACTTC
>NA|few|TRBV7-2|TRBJ2-7
CASSPGDGEQYF
TGTGCCAGCAGCCCCGGAGACGGCGAGCAGTACTTC
>TRBD2|NA|TRBV5-1|TRBJ2-7
CASSLGGLALSEQYF
TGCGCCAGCAGCTTAGGTGGACTAGCGCTCAGCGAGCAGTACTTC
>TRBD1|few|TRBV4-1|TRBJ2-1
CASSQGLRGLGPDNEQFF
TGCGCCAGCAGCCAAGGTCTAAGGGGGCTAGGCCCGGACAATGAGCAGTTCTTC
>NA|NA|TRBV30|TRBJ2-7
CAWNINSRGSSSYEQYF
TGTGCCTGGAATATCAACTCCCGAGGGTCCTCGTCCTACGAGCAGTACTTC
>NA|NA|TRBV7-2|TRBJ1-5
CASSLEGSSNQPQHF
TGTGCCAGCAGCTTAGAAGGCAGTAGCAATCAGCCCCAGCATTTT
>TRBD1|NA|TRBV5-6|TRBJ2-5
CASSGMTGGLETQYF
TGTGCCAGCAGCGGAATGACAGGGGGCTTGGAGACCCAGTACTTC
>NA|few|TRBV6-1|TRBJ1-3
CASSSRGSGGNTIYF
TGTGCCAGCAGCTCCCGGGGGAGTGGCGGAAACACCATATATTTT
>NA|many|TRBV28|TRBJ2-7
CASRRGRPFLYEQYF
TGTGCCAGCCGAAGGGGGAGGCCTTTCCTTTACGAGCAGTACTTC
>NA|once|TRBV20-1|TRBJ2-3
CCARGLVGGDTDTQYF
TGCTGTGCTAGAGGGTTAGTGGGGGGAGACACAGATACGCAGTATTTT
>NA|few|TRBV24-1|TRBJ2-2
CATTHSRGVNTGELFF
TGTGCCACCACCCATAGCAGGGGCGTGAACACCGGGGAGCTGTTTTTT
>NA|few|TRBV12-3/TRBV12-4|TRBJ2-7
CASSLEVADEQYF
TGTGCCAGCAGCTTAGAGGTCGCCGACGAGCAGTACTTC
>NA|NA|TRBV28|TRBJ1-2
CASSFLQGGYTF
TGTGCAAGCAGTTTCCTACAGGGAGGTTACACCTTC
>TRBD2|NA|TRBV2|TRBJ2-5
CASSPREGRETQYF
TGTGCCAGCAGTCCCCGGGAGGGACGGGAGACCCAGTACTTC
>NA|NA|TRBV20-1|TRBJ2-7
CSARDRTGSSYEQYF
TGCAGTGCTAGAGATAGAACAGGATCATCCTACGAGCAGTACTTC
>TRBD1|NA|TRBV6-2/TRBV6-3|TRBJ1-2
CASSWGQAGGYTF
TGTGCCAGCAGTTGGGGACAGGCTGGTGGCTACACCTTC
>NA|many|TRBV12-3/TRBV12-4|TRBJ2-3
CASHSDSYTDTQYF
TGTGCCAGTCATTCGGACAGTTACACAGATACGCAGTATTTT
>NA|NA|TRBV10-2|TRBJ1-1
CASSDRVNTEAFF
TGCGCCAGCAGTGACAGGGTGAACACTGAAGCTTTCTTT
>NA|NA|TRBV5-1|TRBJ1-5
CASSKGPDQPQHF
TGCGCCAGCAGCAAGGGCCCGGATCAGCCCCAGCATTTT
>NA|few|TRBV9|TRBJ1-6
CASSARGGSNSPLHF
TGTGCCAGCAGCGCCCGGGGGGGATCAAATTCACCCCTCCACTTT
>TRBD1|NA|TRBV29-1|TRBJ2-3
CSVRTGRGSTDTQYF
TGCAGCGTCCGGACCGGCAGGGGGAGTACAGATACGCAGTATTTT
>TRBD2|few|TRBV12-3/TRBV12-4|TRBJ2-3
CASSAGTSADTQYF
TGTGCCAGCAGTGCCGGGACTAGCGCAGATACGCAGTATTTT
>NA|few|TRBV18|TRBJ2-1
CASSLGANSYNEQFF
TGTGCCAGCTCACTTGGAGCAAACTCCTACAATGAGCAGTTCTTC
>NA|NA|TRBV4-3|TRBJ2-7
CASSQDRDSSYEQYF
TGCGCCAGCAGCCAAGATCGAGACAGCTCCTACGAGCAGTACTTC
>NA|NA|TRBV6-5|TRBJ1-1
CASSYQGGVTEAFF
TGTGCCAGCAGTTATCAGGGAGGGGTGACTGAAGCTTTCTTT
>NA|few|TRBV3-1|TRBJ1-3
CASSEGHSAGNTIYF
TGTGCCAGCAGCGAGGGACATAGTGCTGGAAACACCATATATTTT
>NA|many|TRBV4-3|TRBJ2-5
CASSQDAGRMETQYF
TGCGCCAGCAGCCAAGATGCGGGACGAATGGAGACCCAGTACTTC
>NA|few|TRBV6-1|TRBJ2-3
CASSEAKRKTDTQYF
TGTGCCAGCAGTGAAGCAAAGAGGAAGACAGATACGCAGTATTTT
>TRBD1|many|TRBV20-1|TRBJ2-3
CSARVDRLGTDTQYF
TGCAGTGCTAGGGTGGACAGGCTCGGCACAGATACGCAGTATTTT
>NA|few|TRBV6-4|TRBJ2-7
CASRPTDYEQYF
TGTGCCAGCAGACCGACAGACTACGAGCAGTACTTC
>NA|NA|TRBV3-1|TRBJ2-7
CASSQVQGSEQYF
TGTGCCAGCAGCCAAGTACAGGGTTCCGAGCAGTACTTC
>NA|many|TRBV18|TRBJ2-1
CASSPADIGQFF
TGTGCCAGCTCACCAGCCGATATCGGGCAGTTCTTC